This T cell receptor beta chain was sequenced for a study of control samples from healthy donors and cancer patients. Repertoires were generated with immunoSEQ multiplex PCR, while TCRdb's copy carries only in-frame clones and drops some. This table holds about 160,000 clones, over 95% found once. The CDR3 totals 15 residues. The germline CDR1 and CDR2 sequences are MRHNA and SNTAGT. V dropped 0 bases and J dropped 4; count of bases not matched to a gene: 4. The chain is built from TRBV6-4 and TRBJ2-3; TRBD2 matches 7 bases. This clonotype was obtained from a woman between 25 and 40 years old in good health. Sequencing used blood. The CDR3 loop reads CASSDSGGGADTQYF. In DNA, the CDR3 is TGTGCCAGCAGTGACTCTGGCGGGGGTGCAGATACGCAGTATTTT.